The next 2 T cell receptor beta chains were all read from a single sample in a study of T cell changes during pregnancy in multiple sclerosis. Produced via immunoSEQ multiplex PCR; TCRdb's table is partial and in-frame only. The table shows 65,000 to 90,000 clones, with roughly 90% occurring only once. The starting material was peripheral blood, obtained in the first trimester of pregnancy. The receptors were sampled from a female donor with multiple sclerosis, enrolled in a pregnancy study.

V gene TRBV6-5 combines with J gene TRBJ2-2; D uncertain. Trimming removed 5 bases from V and 5 bases from J, with 9 bases in between. This CDR3 has 13 residues. Germline V lookup: CDR1 MNHEY, CDR2 SVGAGI. The CDR3 is CASSPTITGELFF. DNA of the CDR3: TGTGCCAGCAGTCCCACAATTACCGGGGAGCTGTTTTTT.

The genes are TRBV9 and TRBJ1-1, with TRBD1 matching 7 bases. Germline V lookup: CDR1 SGDLS, CDR2 YYNGEE. The CDR3 extends over 16 amino acids. V was clipped by 1 base and J by 0 bases; unmatched bases: 6. The CDR3 protein is CASSVSAGGMNTEAFF. CDR3 DNA sequence: TGTGCCAGCAGCGTATCCGCAGGGGGGATGAACACTGAAGCTTTCTTT.